What follows is one T cell receptor (beta chain) and its context. This clonotype was found a few times. There is no known antigen for this receptor. Nothing much larger sits one base from this clone, and base qualities are not available. Sequences KGHSH (CDR1) and LQKENI (CDR2) are obtained from the germline V gene. Clipping removes 2 bases from V and 5 bases from J, with 10 as the unmatched junction base count. From cysteine to phenylalanine, the CDR3 is 16 amino acids long. CDR3 DNA only is kept here, 48 bases in frame from base 1. These data come from a study of human T cells and chemical hapten exposure (dated by TCRdb to the early 2020s). General notes on the study: For sensitization, 2% DPC in acetone was applied to a 2 cm by 2 cm area of upper inner arm skin. Throughout the approximately 23-week study period, patients were also given weekly therapeutic DPC doses on the scalp. Patch testing was done on the upper back using Finn chambers containing 0.01% DPC, and results were scored after 6 days according to International Contact Dermatitis Research Group standards. The mostly female patient cohort included alopecia areata with under or over 50% scalp involvement, alopecia totalis and alopecia universalis. The libraries were sequenced as a pool, and the TCR yield per sample differed mostly because of small variations in library volumes within the pool. In alopecia patients, the study followed how the peripheral blood TCR repertoire changed in vivo over primary and secondary sensitization to diphenylcyclopropenone (DPC), a hapten. Blood was sampled from patients pre-sensitization (week 0) and at 2, 6 and about 24 weeks after DPC sensitization. For TCR sequencing, blood came from twenty-nine alopecia patients at anywhere from one to four time points (pre-sensitization, 2, 6 and 24 weeks).

Points the paper makes about the study in general: Repeated subsampling changed both the strength of the expansion versus patch-test correlation and the threshold at which that correlation became significant. DPC sensitization did not change how many TCRs were above 1 in 1000 frequency, and no evidence was found of alterations in global repertoire structure. A positive correlation was found between the number of PT1 expanded TCRs and patch test score, with significance reached at thresholds 8, 16 and 32 but not 4. Significantly more large CDR3 similarity clusters were formed by expanded TCRs than by pre-sensitization or healthy control sets, consistent with antigen-driven responses. All patients had alopecia, a presumed autoimmune disease, so their immune response might differ from that of healthy individuals.

The library came from RACE. The data were produced on a NextSeq 500. During library preparation, unique molecular identifiers were attached to individual cDNA molecules so that TCRs could be counted in a quantitative, reproducible way. Both TCR alpha and TCR beta chains were sequenced from each blood RNA sample. In the original analysis: The median number of TCRs per sample was some 100,000, ranging from roughly 23,224 to 700,000. The Decombinator software suite was used to annotate V, J and CDR3 in the TCR reads. For the PS versus PT1 abundance plots, all samples were subsampled to the same number of TCRs (28,000). Expanded TCRs were defined as absent before sensitization and observed at least eight times at the 2-week time point. The public reads were reprocessed in TCRdb via fastp at Q25 and MiXCR, keeping in-frame beta chains. One record per CDR3 amino acid sequence lists the most common genes and DNA. What appears here as the V and J calls and clone size reflects TCRdb's work, not the paper's. The sample table lists 27,000 or so distinct CDR3 sequences, approximately 9% of them with a count of one. The ten largest make up approximately 7% of the sample.

In the paper's terms, the time point label means: patch test 2, 6 weeks after DPC sensitization. The sample's treatment or condition label, in plain terms: therapeutic diphenylcyclopropenone sensitization with weekly scalp DPC. Blood at each patch-test visit was drawn before the patch test was applied. Patients were considered eligible if aged 18 to 70, diagnosed with alopecia and deemed suitable for DPC therapy, and patients were excluded if pregnant. Total RNA was isolated from unfractionated whole blood collected in Tempus Blood RNA tubes. The clonotype originates from a man younger than 45 with alopecia areata. Some clones in this sample may be carry-over from other donors' samples. The starting material was whole blood, obtained in connection with sensitization to the hapten diphenylcyclopropenone (DPC). This chain joins TRBV18 to TRBJ2-3; 7 central bases correspond to TRBD1. This receptor carries the CDR3 CASSPGDSSRGDTQYF. The DNA sequence reads TGTGCCAGCTCACCAGGGGACAGTTCAAGGGGAGATACGCAGTATTTT. With the rest looked up from the reference TRBV18 and TRBJ2-3 genes rather than sequenced, the full variable domain is NAGVMQNPRHLVRRRGQEARLRCSPMKGHSHVYWYRQLPEEGLKFMVYLQKENIIDESGMPKERFSAEFPKEGPSILRIQQVVRGDSAAYFCASSPGDSSRGDTQYFGPGTRLTVL.